These 3 T cell receptor beta chains were sequenced from one sample in a study of response to subunit inactivated influenza vaccine. TCRdb re-analysed the RT-PCR reads in MiXCR, keeping a single row per CDR3 protein. This sample has over 400,000 distinct CDR3 sequences, with about an eighth found just once. The sample was PBMCs from blood, taken about 6 weeks after vaccination. These receptors were taken from a man between 45 and 60 years old who received an inactivated influenza vaccine.

This clonotype came up a few times. The CDR3 nucleotides read TGCGCCAGCAGCAAGGACAGGGGGCCCTACAATGAGCAGTTCTTC. This gives the protein CASSKDRGPYNEQFF. The rearrangement links TRBV5-1 to TRBJ2-1, with TRBD1 matching over 11 bases. This CDR3 has 15 amino acids. Germline V gives CDR1 SGHRS, CDR2 YFSETQ. V trimming: 4 bases; J trimming: 2 bases; junction bases outside the gene matches: 2.

The chain links TRBV12-3 or TRBV12-4 to TRBJ1-3; D is possibly TRBD1 (6 bases). This CDR3 has 14 residues. Trimming removed 3 bases at V and 8 bases at J, with 14 bases between. This chain's CDR3 is CASSFQGLGYTIYF. As DNA, the CDR3 is TGTGCCAGCAGTTTCCAGGGGTTGGGATACACCATATATTTT.

Ten or more counts support this clonotype. This chain connects TRBV5-1 to TRBJ2-1; 9 bases match TRBD2. The CDR3 contains 15 residues. The J segment lost 6 bases and the V segment lost 2 bases, leaving 6 bases of the junction unmatched. The germline CDR1 and CDR2 sequences are SGHRS and YFSETQ. CDR3 nucleotides: TGCGCCAGCAGCTTATCACTAGCGGGTCGCAATGAGCAGTTCTTC. This codes for CASSLSLAGRNEQFF.